Below are 27 T cell receptor beta chains sequenced from a single sample in a study of CD8+ T cells in alopecia areata listed by TCRdb under 2018. Library creation used the immunoSEQ multiplex PCR assay. To provide template for TCR sequencing, every sample had RNA extracted and reverse transcribed into cDNA. Sourced from immuneACCESS, this table was stored by TCRdb with only in-frame sequences that have V and J called. A share of the clones is absent; for the studies checked, an unresolved V gene accounts for under half, and the remainder has no known explanation. The sample records about 190,000 clones, 64% of which are singletons. The top ten clonotypes cover about 1.3% of the sample. Sample treatment or condition, as interpreted from the label and publication: oral pan-JAK inhibitor, 5-10 mg twice daily. This material consisted of CD4+ T cells sorted from blood, taken at roughly week 49, from a patient treated with tofacitinib. Receptors were obtained from a human donor with alopecia areata.

About this clone: This specimen includes other DNA sequences encoding the same CDR3. The genes are TRBV29-1 and TRBJ2-3; D gene unclear. Trimming removed 3 bases from V and 5 bases from J, with 6 bases in between. Germline V gives CDR1 SQVTM, CDR2 ANQGSEA. The CDR3 has 11 amino acids. As DNA, the CDR3 is TGCAGCGTTGATCTGGGAGATACGCAGTATTTT. This codes for CSVDLGDTQYF.

CDR3 in amino acids: CAWSSEGQPQHF. DNA for the CDR3: TGTGCCTGGAGTTCCGAAGGTCAGCCCCAGCATTTT. This chain joins TRBV30 and TRBJ1-5; D remains unclear. Per the germline V gene, CDR1 is GTSNPN and CDR2 is SVGIG (reference sequence). The CDR3 is 12 amino acids. V lost 2 bases and J 6 bases, leaving 8 bases between the germline ends.

V gene TRBV4-3 combines with J gene TRBJ2-2; D is unresolved. The CDR3 contains 14 residues. Trimming took off 2 bases at V and 1 base at J, with 5 bases between the two ends. Germline V gives CDR1 LGHNA, CDR2 YSLEER. This CDR3 reads CASSQLRNTGELFF. DNA of the CDR3: TGCGCCAGCAGCCAATTAAGGAACACCGGGGAGCTGTTTTTT.

The rearrangement uses TRBV5-6 and TRBJ1-5; TRBD1 is a possible D gene (6 bases). CDR1 SGHDT and CDR2 YYEEEE come from the germline V gene. V was shortened by 5 bases and J by 5 bases, with 14 bases between the two germline ends. There are 14 residues in the CDR3. The CDR3 loop reads CASRYQGIDQPQHF. The CDR3 region has the DNA TGTGCCAGCAGGTATCAGGGGATTGATCAGCCCCAGCATTTT.

This rearrangement joins TRBV13 to TRBJ1-1; TRBD1 might be the D (6 bases). Germline V gives CDR1 PRHDT, CDR2 FYEKMQ (reference sequence). This CDR3 region has 15 residues. V shed 5 bases and J shed 3 bases, with 16 bases lying between them. The CDR3 is CASSEIAQGDTEAFF. The CDR3 region has the DNA TGTGCCAGCAGCGAAATCGCACAGGGAGACACTGAAGCTTTCTTT.

The rearrangement links TRBV4-3 to TRBJ2-1, with D possibly TRBD1 on 6 matching bases. V dropped 4 bases and J dropped 5 bases, with 15 bases sitting between them. Germline values: CDR1 LGHNA, CDR2 YSLEER. The CDR3 contains 15 residues. The CDR3 DNA sequence: TGCGCCAGCAGCCCTCAGAGGGACAAGCACAATGAGCAGTTCTTC. Residues: CASSPQRDKHNEQFF.

CDR3 DNA sequence: TGTGCCAGCAGAATTACTAGCGGACAATACAATGAGCAGTTCTTC. Its translation: CASRITSGQYNEQFF. The rearrangement uses TRBV6-1 and TRBJ2-1; 8 bases are shared with TRBD2. CDR3 size: 15 residues. Trimming removed 6 bases from V and 4 bases from J; junction bases left unmatched: 8. Germline assignment: CDR1 MNHNS and CDR2 SASEGT.

The chain links TRBV4-3 to TRBJ2-7; tentative D call: TRBD1 (7 bases). Trimming removed 9 bases from V and 5 bases from J, with 20 bases in between. This CDR3 has 14 residues. Per germline, CDR1 LGHNA and CDR2 YSLEER. The CDR3 DNA sequence: TGCGCCAGGTTGGGGGGACAGTCCTATGACGAGCAGTACTTC. It yields the protein CARLGGQSYDEQYF.

CDR3 nucleotide sequence: TGCAGCGTTGAATCCAGACTAGCCCGCACAGATACGCAGTATTTT. Its translation: CSVESRLARTDTQYF. This chain joins TRBV29-1 and TRBJ2-3, with 7 nucleotides matching TRBD2. This CDR3 has 15 residues. In germline, CDR1 is SQVTM, CDR2 ANQGSEA. V lost 2 bases and J lost 1; bases outside the gene matches: 6.

The chain uses TRBV10-2 and TRBJ2-7; no clear D gene. CDR1 and CDR2 (germline): WSHSY, SAAADI. V was pared by 10 bases and J by 3 bases, with 16 bases between. The CDR3 totals 13 residues. CDR3 DNA sequence: TGCGCCACCACTCTGGGGATTGACTACGAGCAGTACTTC. The encoded protein is CATTLGIDYEQYF.

This rearrangement joins TRBV7-2 to TRBJ2-4; 16 bases agree with TRBD2. The germline CDR1 and CDR2 sequences are SGHTA and FQGNSA. The J segment lost 1 base and the V segment lost 4 bases, leaving 7 bases of the junction unmatched. The CDR3 extends over 19 amino acids. The CDR3 coding sequence is TGTGCCAGCAGCTCGGGACTAGCGGGGGGGCCTACGGCCAAAAACATTCAGTACTTC. Its translation is CASSSGLAGGPTAKNIQYF. The full variable domain, rest sourced from reference TRBV7-2 and TRBJ2-4, is GAGVSQSPSNKVTEKGKDVELRCDPISGHTALYWYRQSLGQGLEFLIYFQGNSAPDKSGLPSDRFSAERTGGSVSTLTIQRTQQEDSAVYLCASSSGLAGGPTAKNIQYFGAGTRLSVL.

This clone was seen only a few times. V and J are TRBV9 and TRBJ1-1; 7 positions match TRBD1. The germline V gene has CDR1 SGDLS and CDR2 YYNGEE. This CDR3 has 14 amino acids. Losses at the gene ends were 0 bases for V and 5 bases for J; bases not matched to a gene: 4. CDR3 region: CASSVDPGGTEAFF. The CDR3 region has the DNA TGTGCCAGCAGCGTAGACCCAGGGGGGACTGAAGCTTTCTTT.

This chain joins TRBV6-5 and TRBJ2-7; D is ambiguous. Germline values: CDR1 MNHEY, CDR2 SVGAGI. V was clipped by 6 bases and J by 2 bases, with 5 bases between them. The CDR3 length is 11 residues. CDR3: CASSSPYEQYF. As DNA, the CDR3 is TGTGCCAGCAGCTCCCCCTACGAGCAGTACTTC.

Of note for this clone: Likely a read error: the CDR3 ends without its conserved phenylalanine or tryptophan. This sequence joins TRBV29-1 and TRBJ1-1; D is ambiguous. CDR1 is SQVTM and CDR2 is ANQGSEA in the germline V gene. Between the trimmed V and J ends, which lost 7 bases and 1 base, there was a span of 16 bases. This CDR3 comprises 14 residues. CDR3 region: CSANVRGRNTEAFL. The CDR3 DNA reads TGCAGCGCCAATGTACGGGGAAGGAACACTGAAGCTTTCCTT.

This clone was seen a few times. The chain joins TRBV6-1 to TRBJ1-5; 7 positions agree with TRBD1. The CDR3 has 14 amino acids. The J segment lost 6 bases and the V segment lost 6 bases, leaving 8 bases of the junction unmatched. CDR1 is MNHNS and CDR2 is SASEGT in the germline V gene. The CDR3 sequence is CASSRQGRGQPQHF. CDR3 bases: TGTGCCAGCAGCCGACAGGGACGAGGTCAGCCCCAGCATTTT.

The gene calls are TRBV29-1 and TRBJ2-5; no clear D. V was clipped by 6 bases and J by 3 bases, with 11 bases between them. The CDR3 is made up of 12 amino acids. Germline CDR1 is SQVTM and CDR2 is ANQGSEA. Written as DNA, the CDR3 is TGCAGCGTCACCGGCCGGGAAGAGACCCAGTACTTC. This sequence encodes CSVTGREETQYF.

This clone came up a few times. The genes are TRBV5-1 and TRBJ2-5, with 7 bases fitting TRBD1. This CDR3 comprises 13 residues. Per germline, CDR1 SGHRS and CDR2 YFSETQ. With V trimmed by 4 bases and J by 7 bases, 7 bases remained unmatched. The CDR3 spells CASSPGQKGTQYF. The CDR3 DNA is TGCGCCAGCAGCCCGGGACAGAAGGGGACCCAGTACTTC.

The rearrangement joins TRBV7-9 to TRBJ2-1; D gene uncertain. Looked up from germline, CDR1 is SEHNR and CDR2 is FQNEAQ (reference sequence). Trimming left V 0 bases short and J 1 base short, with 4 bases between. The CDR3 runs to 14 residues. The CDR3 DNA reads as TGTGCCAGCAGCTTAGCGGGATCCTACAATGAGCAGTTCTTC. Its translation is CASSLAGSYNEQFF.

The chain employs TRBV29-1 and TRBJ2-3, with D perhaps matching TRBD2 (6 bases). The CDR3 spans 13 residues. Per germline, CDR1 SQVTM and CDR2 ANQGSEA. V was trimmed by 7 bases and J by 1 base, leaving 12 bases between them. The CDR3 DNA is TGCAGCGCTGGGGGGTTGCGCACAGATACGCAGTATTTT. Its protein is CSAGGLRTDTQYF.

The rearrangement uses TRBV29-1 and TRBJ2-1; possibly TRBD1 for D (5 bases). This CDR3 comprises 12 residues. Trimming left V 7 bases short and J 7 bases short, with 14 bases between. The germline V gene has CDR1 SQVTM and CDR2 ANQGSEA. The chain's CDR3 is CSGFRARNEQFF. As DNA, the CDR3 is TGCAGCGGCTTCAGGGCTAGGAATGAGCAGTTCTTC.

V and J are TRBV7-8 and TRBJ2-2; D unclear. Trimming shortened V by 5 bases and J by 2 bases, and 12 bases separated the two germline ends. The germline V gene has CDR1 SGHVS and CDR2 FQNEAQ. The CDR3 spans 15 residues. CDR3 residues: CASSPGSTNTGELFF. CDR3 nucleotide sequence: TGTGCCAGCAGCCCCGGCTCAACTAACACCGGGGAGCTGTTTTTT. Variable domain in full (rest from reference TRBV7-8 and TRBJ2-2): GAGVSQSPRYKVAKRGQDVALRCDPISGHVSLFWYQQALGQGPEFLTYFQNEAQLDKSGLPSDRFFAERPEGSVSTLKIQRTQQEDSAVYLCASSPGSTNTGELFFGEGSRLTVL.

Note on this clone: Other DNA sequences in the same sample also yield this CDR3. The rearrangement joins TRBV30 to TRBJ1-1; D is unclear. The germline V and J ends were trimmed by 1 base and 4 bases, with 4 bases remaining between them. Germline lookup yields CDR1 GTSNPN and CDR2 SVGIG (reference sequence). CDR3 length equals 11 residues. CDR3: CAWSASTEAFF. The CDR3 nucleotides are TGTGCCTGGAGTGCCTCCACTGAAGCTTTCTTT.

The chain has TRBV29-1 and TRBJ1-4; 7 bases agree with TRBD1. After removal of 6 bases from V and 0 bases from J, the junction contained 4 bases not matched to a gene. The germline V gene has CDR1 SQVTM and CDR2 ANQGSEA. This CDR3 region has 14 residues. Here the CDR3 reads CSVGQAPTNEKLFF. CDR3 in DNA: TGCAGCGTCGGACAGGCCCCAACTAATGAAAAACTGTTTTTT. Complete variable domain (other parts from reference TRBV29-1 and TRBJ1-4): SAVISQKPSRDICQRGTSLTIQCQVDSQVTMMFWYRQQPGQSLTLIATANQGSEATYESGFVIDKFPISRPNLTFSTLTVSNMSPEDSSIYLCSVGQAPTNEKLFFGSGTQLSVL.

This clone came up a few times. V is TRBV2 and J is TRBJ2-7; D ambiguous. Germline CDR1 reads SNHLY; CDR2 reads FYNNEI. This CDR3 region has 10 residues. Between the trimmed V and J ends, which lost 1 base and 6 bases, there was a span of 1 base. DNA for the CDR3: TGTGCCAGCAGTGAAGTCGAGCAGTACTTC. It codes for CASSEVEQYF.

This clone was detected a few times. V and J are TRBV11-2 and TRBJ2-1; 10 bases align to TRBD2. J was trimmed by 6 bases and V by 7 bases; bases with no gene match: 9. CDR1 SGHAT and CDR2 FQNNGV come from the germline V gene. This CDR3 spans 15 amino acids. In nucleotides, the CDR3 is TGTGCCAGCACCCCGTCTAGCGGGGGTGGCAATGAGCAGTTCTTC. It codes for CASTPSSGGGNEQFF.

The genes are TRBV10-3 and TRBJ1-2; a weak D match, TRBD1 (6 bases). The CDR3 consists of 14 residues. Trimming removed 6 bases from V and 4 bases from J, with 15 bases in between. Germline V gives CDR1 ENHRY, CDR2 SYGVKD. CDR3 in DNA: TGTGCCATCAGCGCAACAGGACAGACCTATGGCTACACCTTC. Translation gives CAISATGQTYGYTF.

The V call is TRBV9, the J call TRBJ2-7; TRBD2 agrees at 9 bases. Per germline, CDR1 SGDLS and CDR2 YYNGEE. This CDR3 region has 14 residues. The junction had 7 bases not matched to a gene; V was cut back by 3 bases and J by 6 bases. In DNA form, the CDR3 reads TGTGCCAGCAGCGCCACCGGGACTAGCTCCGAGCAGTACTTC. Encoded protein: CASSATGTSSEQYF. The complete variable domain, with remaining parts taken from reference TRBV9 and TRBJ2-7, reads DSGVTQTPKHLITATGQRVTLRCSPRSGDLSVYWYQQSLDQGLQFLIQYYNGEERAKGNILERFSAQQFPDLHSELNLSSLELGDSALYFCASSATGTSSEQYFGPGTRLTVT.